This T cell receptor (beta chain) was profiled in a study of cytomegalovirus exposure and HLA in healthy donors. Study as a whole: There were under 140 million unique TCR beta sequences, drawn from about 190 million T cells, in an earlier analysis.

13 Jbeta primers and 60 Vbeta primers were used for the PCR. Produced via immunoSEQ multiplex PCR; TCRdb's table is partial and in-frame only. This table has 200,000 to 250,000 clones, 65% to 85% appearing once. Trimming pared 2 bases from V and 4 bases from J, leaving 7 bases between. CDR1 and CDR2 (germline): SGHTS, YDEGEE. CDR3 length: 13 amino acids. The V gene is TRBV5-8, the J gene TRBJ1-5; D is unclear. The origin of this receptor is a boy aged 2-9 years in good health and CMV-seronegative. Material for sequencing was PBMCs. The CDR3 DNA reads TGTGCCAGCAGCTTTCGAGTGAATCAGCCCCAGCATTTT. Its translation is CASSFRVNQPQHF.